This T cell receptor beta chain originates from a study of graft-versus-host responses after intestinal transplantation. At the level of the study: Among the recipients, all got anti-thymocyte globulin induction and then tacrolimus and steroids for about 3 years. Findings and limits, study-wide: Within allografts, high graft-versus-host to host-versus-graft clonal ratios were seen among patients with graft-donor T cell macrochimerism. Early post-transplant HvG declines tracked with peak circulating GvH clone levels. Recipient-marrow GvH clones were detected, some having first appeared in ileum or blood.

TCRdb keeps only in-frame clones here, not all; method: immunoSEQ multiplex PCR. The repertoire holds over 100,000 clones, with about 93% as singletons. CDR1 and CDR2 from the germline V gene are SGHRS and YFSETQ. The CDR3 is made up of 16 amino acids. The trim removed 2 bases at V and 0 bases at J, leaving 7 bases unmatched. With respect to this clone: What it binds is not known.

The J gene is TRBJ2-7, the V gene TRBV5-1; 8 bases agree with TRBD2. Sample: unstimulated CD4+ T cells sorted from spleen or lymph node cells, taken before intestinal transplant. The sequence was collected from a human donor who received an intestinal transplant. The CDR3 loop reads CASSFTSGSNSYEQYF. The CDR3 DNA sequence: TGCGCCAGCAGCTTTACTAGCGGATCAAACTCCTACGAGCAGTACTTC. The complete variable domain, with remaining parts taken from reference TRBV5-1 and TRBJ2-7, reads KAGVTQTPRYLIKTRGQQVTLSCSPISGHRSVSWYQQTPGQGLQFLFEYFSETQRNKGNFPGRFSGRQFSNSRSEMNVSTLELGDSALYLCASSFTSGSNSYEQYFGPGTRLTVT.